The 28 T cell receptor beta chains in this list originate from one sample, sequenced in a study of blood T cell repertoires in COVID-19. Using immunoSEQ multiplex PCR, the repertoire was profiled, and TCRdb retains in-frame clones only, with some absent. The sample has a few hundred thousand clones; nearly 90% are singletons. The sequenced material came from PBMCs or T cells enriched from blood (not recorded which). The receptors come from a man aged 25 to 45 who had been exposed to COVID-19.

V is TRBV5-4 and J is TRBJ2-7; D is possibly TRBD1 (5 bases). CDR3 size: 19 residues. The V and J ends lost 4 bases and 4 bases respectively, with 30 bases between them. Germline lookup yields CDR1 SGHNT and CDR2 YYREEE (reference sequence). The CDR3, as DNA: TGTGCCAGCAGCCTGTTGACGAAGGGGCGGATGGTCGGGCCTTACGAGCAGTACTTC. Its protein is CASSLLTKGRMVGPYEQYF.

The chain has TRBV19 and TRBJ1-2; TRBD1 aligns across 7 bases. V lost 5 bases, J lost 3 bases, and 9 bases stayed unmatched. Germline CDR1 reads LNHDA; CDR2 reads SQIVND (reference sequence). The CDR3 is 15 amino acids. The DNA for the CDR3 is TGTGCCAGTAGTCCCCTCGGGACAGACTACTATGGCTACACCTTC. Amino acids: CASSPLGTDYYGYTF. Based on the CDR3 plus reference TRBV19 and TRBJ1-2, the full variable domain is DGGITQSPKYLFRKEGQNVTLSCEQNLNHDAMYWYRQDPGQGLRLIYYSQIVNDFQKGDIAEGYSVSREKKESFPLTVTSAQKNPTAFYLCASSPLGTDYYGYTFGSGTRLTVV.

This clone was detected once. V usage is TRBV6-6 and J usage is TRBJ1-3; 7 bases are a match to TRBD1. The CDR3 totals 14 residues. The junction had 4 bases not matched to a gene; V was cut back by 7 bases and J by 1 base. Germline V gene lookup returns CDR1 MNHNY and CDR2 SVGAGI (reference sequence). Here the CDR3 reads CASTDRVSGNTIYF. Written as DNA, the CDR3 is TGTGCCAGCACCGACAGGGTATCTGGAAACACCATATATTTT.

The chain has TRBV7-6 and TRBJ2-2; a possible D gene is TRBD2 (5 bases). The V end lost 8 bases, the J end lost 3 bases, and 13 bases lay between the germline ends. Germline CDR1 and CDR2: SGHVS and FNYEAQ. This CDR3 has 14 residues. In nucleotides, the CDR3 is TGTGCCAGCCTCGAGGAGGTCCACACCGGGGAGCTGTTTTTT. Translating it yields CASLEEVHTGELFF.

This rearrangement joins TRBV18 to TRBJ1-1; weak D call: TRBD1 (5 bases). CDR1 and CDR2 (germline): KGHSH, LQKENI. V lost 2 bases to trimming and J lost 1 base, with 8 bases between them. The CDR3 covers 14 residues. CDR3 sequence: CASSPGQGNTEAFF. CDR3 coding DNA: TGTGCCAGCTCACCAGGGCAGGGGAACACTGAAGCTTTCTTT. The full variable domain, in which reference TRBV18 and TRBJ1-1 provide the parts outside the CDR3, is NAGVMQNPRHLVRRRGQEARLRCSPMKGHSHVYWYRQLPEEGLKFMVYLQKENIIDESGMPKERFSAEFPKEGPSILRIQQVVRGDSAAYFCASSPGQGNTEAFFGQGTRLTVV.

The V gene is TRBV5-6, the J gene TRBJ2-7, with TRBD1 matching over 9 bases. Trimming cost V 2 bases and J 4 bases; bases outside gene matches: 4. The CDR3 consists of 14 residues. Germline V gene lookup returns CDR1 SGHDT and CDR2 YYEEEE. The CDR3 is CASSFEQGAYEQYF. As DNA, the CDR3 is TGTGCCAGCAGCTTTGAACAGGGGGCTTACGAGCAGTACTTC.

The CDR3 loop is CASRGWDSYEQYF. CDR3 bases: TGTGCCAGCCGAGGGTGGGACTCCTACGAGCAGTACTTC. J is TRBJ2-7 and V is TRBV5-4, with D perhaps TRBD2 (5 bases). In germline, CDR1 is SGHNT, CDR2 YYREEE (reference sequence). Trimming took off 7 bases at V and 0 bases at J, with 11 bases between the two ends. The CDR3 has 13 residues. The full variable domain, completed using reference TRBV5-4 and TRBJ2-7, is ETGVTQSPTHLIKTRGQQVTLRCSSQSGHNTVSWYQQALGQGPQFIFQYYREEENGRGNFPPRFSGLQFPNYSSELNVNALELDDSALYLCASRGWDSYEQYFGPGTRLTVT.

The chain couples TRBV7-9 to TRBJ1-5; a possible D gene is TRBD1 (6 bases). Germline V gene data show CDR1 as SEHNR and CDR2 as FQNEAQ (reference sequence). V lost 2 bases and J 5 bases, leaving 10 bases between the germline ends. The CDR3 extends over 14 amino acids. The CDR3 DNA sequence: TGTGCCAGCAGCTTAAAGTCAGGGGATCAGCCCCAGCATTTT. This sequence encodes CASSLKSGDQPQHF.

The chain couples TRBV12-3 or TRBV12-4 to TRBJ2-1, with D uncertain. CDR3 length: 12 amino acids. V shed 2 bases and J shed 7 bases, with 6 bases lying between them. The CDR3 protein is CASSLPANEQFF. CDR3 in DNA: TGTGCCAGCAGTTTACCCGCGAATGAGCAGTTCTTC.

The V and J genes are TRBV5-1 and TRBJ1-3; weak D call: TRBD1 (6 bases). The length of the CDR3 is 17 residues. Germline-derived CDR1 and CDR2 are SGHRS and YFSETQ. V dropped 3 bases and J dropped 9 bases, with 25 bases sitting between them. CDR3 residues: CASSWGYGQPLEGTIYF. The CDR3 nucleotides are TGCGCCAGCAGCTGGGGCTACGGACAGCCTCTGGAAGGCACCATATATTTT.

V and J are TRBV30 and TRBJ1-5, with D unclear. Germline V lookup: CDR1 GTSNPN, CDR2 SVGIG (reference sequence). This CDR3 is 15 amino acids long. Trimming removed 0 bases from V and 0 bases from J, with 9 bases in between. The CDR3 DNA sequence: TGTGCCTGGAGTGTGGCGGGATATAGCAATCAGCCCCAGCATTTT. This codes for CAWSVAGYSNQPQHF.

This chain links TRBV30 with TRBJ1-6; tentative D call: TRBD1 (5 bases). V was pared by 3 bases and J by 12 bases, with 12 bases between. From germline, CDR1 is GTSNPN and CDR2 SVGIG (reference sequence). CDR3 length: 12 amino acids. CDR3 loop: CAWRKGILPLHF. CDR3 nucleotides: TGTGCCTGGAGAAAGGGGATTTTACCCCTCCACTTT.

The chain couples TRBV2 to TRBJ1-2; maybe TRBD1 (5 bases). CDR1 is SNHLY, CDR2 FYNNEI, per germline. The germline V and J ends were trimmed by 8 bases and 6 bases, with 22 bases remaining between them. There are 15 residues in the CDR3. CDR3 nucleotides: TGTGCCAGCGGAGGGACGTTCTTGGAGAGACATGGCTACACCTTC. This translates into CASGGTFLERHGYTF.

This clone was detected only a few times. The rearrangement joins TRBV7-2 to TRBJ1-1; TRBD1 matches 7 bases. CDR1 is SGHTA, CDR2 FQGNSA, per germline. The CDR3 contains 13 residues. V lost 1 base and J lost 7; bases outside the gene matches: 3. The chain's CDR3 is CASSLGQGVEAFF. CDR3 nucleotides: TGTGCCAGCAGCTTAGGGCAGGGGGTTGAAGCTTTCTTT.

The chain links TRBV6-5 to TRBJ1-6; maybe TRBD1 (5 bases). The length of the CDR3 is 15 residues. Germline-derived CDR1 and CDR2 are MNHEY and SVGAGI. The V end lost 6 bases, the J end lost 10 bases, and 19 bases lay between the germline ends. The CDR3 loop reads CASSAAGDAASPLHF. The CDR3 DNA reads TGTGCCAGCAGCGCTGCGGGGGACGCGGCATCACCCCTCCACTTT.

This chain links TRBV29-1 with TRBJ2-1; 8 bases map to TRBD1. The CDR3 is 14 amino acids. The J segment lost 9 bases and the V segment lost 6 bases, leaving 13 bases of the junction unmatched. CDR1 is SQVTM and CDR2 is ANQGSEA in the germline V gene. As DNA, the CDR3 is TGCAGCGTCTCCACGGGACAGGCCAGGGGTGAGCAGTTCTTC. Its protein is CSVSTGQARGEQFF.

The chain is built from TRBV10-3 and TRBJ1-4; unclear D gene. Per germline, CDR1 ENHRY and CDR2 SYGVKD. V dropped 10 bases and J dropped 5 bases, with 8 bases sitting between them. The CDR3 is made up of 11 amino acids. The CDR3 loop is CATRGNEKLFF. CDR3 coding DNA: TGTGCCACCCGGGGAAATGAAAAACTGTTTTTT.

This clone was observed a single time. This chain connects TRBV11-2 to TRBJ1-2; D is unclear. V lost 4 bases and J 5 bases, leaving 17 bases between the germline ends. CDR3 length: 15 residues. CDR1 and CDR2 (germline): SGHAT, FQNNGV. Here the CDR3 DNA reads TGTGCCAGCAGCTCCGAGCTTGCGGGGAGGTATGGCTACACCTTC. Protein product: CASSSELAGRYGYTF.

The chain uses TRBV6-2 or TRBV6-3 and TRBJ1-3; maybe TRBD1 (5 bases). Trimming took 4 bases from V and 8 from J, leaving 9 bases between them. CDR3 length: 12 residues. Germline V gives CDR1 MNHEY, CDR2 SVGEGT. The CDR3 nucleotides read TGTGCCAGCAGTTCGACAGAAGACACCATATATTTT. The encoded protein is CASSSTEDTIYF.

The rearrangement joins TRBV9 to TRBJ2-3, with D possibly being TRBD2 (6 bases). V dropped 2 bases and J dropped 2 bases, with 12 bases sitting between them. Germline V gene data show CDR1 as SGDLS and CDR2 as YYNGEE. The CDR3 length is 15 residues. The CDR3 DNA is TGTGCCAGCAGCGTCGGGACTCCTGCCACAGATACGCAGTATTTT. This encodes CASSVGTPATDTQYF.

CDR3 in DNA: TGTGCCAGCAGCCCGGGACAAACTTCCTACGAGCAGTACTTC. Translating it yields CASSPGQTSYEQYF. The genes are TRBV14 and TRBJ2-7, with D perhaps matching TRBD1 (6 bases). Germline V lookup: CDR1 SGHDN, CDR2 FVKESK. CDR3 length: 14 residues. Trimming removed 4 bases from V and 1 base from J, with 11 bases in between.

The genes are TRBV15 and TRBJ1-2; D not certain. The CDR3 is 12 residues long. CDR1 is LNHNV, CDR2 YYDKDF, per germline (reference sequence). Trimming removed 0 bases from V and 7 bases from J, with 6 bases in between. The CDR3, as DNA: TGTGCCACCAGCAGAGATCTCAGTGGCTACACCTTC. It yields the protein CATSRDLSGYTF.

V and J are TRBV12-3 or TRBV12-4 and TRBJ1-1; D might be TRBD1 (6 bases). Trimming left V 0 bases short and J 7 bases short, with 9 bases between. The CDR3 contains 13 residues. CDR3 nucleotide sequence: TGTGCCAGCAGTTTAGCGGGGGCAGTTGAAGCTTTCTTT. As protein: CASSLAGAVEAFF.

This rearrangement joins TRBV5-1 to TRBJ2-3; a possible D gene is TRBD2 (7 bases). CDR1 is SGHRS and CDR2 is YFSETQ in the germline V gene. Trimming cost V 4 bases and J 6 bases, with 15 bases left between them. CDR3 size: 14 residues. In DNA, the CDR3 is TGCGCCAGCAGCGTTACGGGGGGCCGGGATACGCAGTATTTT. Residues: CASSVTGGRDTQYF.

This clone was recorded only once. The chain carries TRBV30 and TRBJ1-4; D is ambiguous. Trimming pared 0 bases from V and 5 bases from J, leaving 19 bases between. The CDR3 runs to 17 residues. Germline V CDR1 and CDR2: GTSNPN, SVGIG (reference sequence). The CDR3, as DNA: TGTGCCTGGAGTGTAAGGGTAGGACTCCGCTTCAATGAAAAACTGTTTTTT. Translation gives CAWSVRVGLRFNEKLFF.

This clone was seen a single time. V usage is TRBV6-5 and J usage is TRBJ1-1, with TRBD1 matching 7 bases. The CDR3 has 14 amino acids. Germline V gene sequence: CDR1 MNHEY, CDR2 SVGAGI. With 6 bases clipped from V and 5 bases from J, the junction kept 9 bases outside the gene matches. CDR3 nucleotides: TGTGCCAGCAGCAATGAAGGGGGCTGGACTGAAGCTTTCTTT. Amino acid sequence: CASSNEGGWTEAFF.

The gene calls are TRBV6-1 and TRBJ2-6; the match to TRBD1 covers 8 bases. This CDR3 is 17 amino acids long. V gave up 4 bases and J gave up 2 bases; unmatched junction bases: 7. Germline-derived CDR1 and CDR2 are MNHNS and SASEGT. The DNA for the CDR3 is TGTGCCAGCAGTGTATCAGGGGGCGCGGCTGGGGCCAACGTCCTGACTTTC. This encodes CASSVSGGAAGANVLTF.

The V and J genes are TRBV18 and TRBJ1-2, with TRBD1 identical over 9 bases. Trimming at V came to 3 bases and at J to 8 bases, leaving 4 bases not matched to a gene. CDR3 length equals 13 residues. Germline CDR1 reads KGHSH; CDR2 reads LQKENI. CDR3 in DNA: TGTGCCAGCTCACCTGGACAGGGGAGCGGCTACACCTTC. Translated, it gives CASSPGQGSGYTF.